The clone carrying this T cell receptor beta chain is medium-sized by share. Its antigen is not known. The sample belongs to a study of T-cell reconstitution after alpha-beta-depleted transplantation in children. Study-level findings and limits: Some patients showed high day-60 TCRbeta diversity, which derived from surviving recipient T cells and thymic progenitors. As was reported, about two months after transplant, alpha-beta T cells came from several hundred expanded graft clones. From newly produced T cells came most of the T-cell counts and diversity one year after transplant.

Unique molecular identifiers were used in preparing the TCRbeta library. In TCRdb, the PCR reads were re-called with MiXCR into one record per CDR3 protein. The sample contains roughly 7,000 distinct CDR3 sequences, around 16% of which appear only once. CDR1 LGHNA and CDR2 YSLEER come from the germline V gene. V was trimmed by 0 bases and J by 3 bases, leaving 11 bases between them. The CDR3 contains 15 residues. The source of this sequence is a boy aged 2-9 years with acute lymphoblastic leukemia, due to receive a stem cell transplant. Here the sequenced sample was PBMCs, taken before TCRalphabeta/CD19-depleted stem cell transplant. The J gene is TRBJ2-5, the V gene TRBV4-3; D unclear. The CDR3 region is CASSQDRAEEETQYF. Written as DNA, the CDR3 is TGCGCCAGCAGCCAAGATCGGGCAGAAGAAGAGACCCAGTACTTC.